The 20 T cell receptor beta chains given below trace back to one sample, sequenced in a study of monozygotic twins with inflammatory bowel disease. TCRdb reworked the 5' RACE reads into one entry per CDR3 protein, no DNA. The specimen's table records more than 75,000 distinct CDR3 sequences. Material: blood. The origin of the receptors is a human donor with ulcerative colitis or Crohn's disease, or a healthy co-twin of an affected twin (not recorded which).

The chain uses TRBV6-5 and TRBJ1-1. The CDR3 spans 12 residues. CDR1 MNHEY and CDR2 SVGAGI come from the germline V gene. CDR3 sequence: CASRQQSTEAFF.

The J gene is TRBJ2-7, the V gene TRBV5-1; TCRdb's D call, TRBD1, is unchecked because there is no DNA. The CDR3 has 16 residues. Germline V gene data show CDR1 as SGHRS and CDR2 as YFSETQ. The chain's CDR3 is CASSLYSEPRSYEQYF.

This CDR3 is CASSPQGRPYNEQFF. The rearrangement joins TRBV5-1 to TRBJ2-1. The CDR3 is 15 residues long. Germline V gives CDR1 SGHRS, CDR2 YFSETQ.

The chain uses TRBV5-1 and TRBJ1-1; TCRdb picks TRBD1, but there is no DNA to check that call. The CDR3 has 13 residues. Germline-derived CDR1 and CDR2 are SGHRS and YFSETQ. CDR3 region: CASSLRTDTEAFF.

The CDR3 sequence is CASSLLETQYF. The chain employs TRBV14 and TRBJ2-5. Per the germline V gene, CDR1 is SGHDN and CDR2 is FVKESK. The CDR3 runs 11 residues.

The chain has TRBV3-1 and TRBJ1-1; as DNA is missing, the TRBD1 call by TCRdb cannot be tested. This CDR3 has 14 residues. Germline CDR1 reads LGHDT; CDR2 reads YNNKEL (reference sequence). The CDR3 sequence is CASSQGVRNTEAFF. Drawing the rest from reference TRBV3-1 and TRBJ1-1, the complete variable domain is DTAVSQTPKYLVTQMGNDKSIKCEQNLGHDTMYWYKQDSKKFLKIMFSYNNKELIINETVPNRFSPKSPDKAHLNLHINSLELGDSAVYFCASSQGVRNTEAFFGQGTRLTVV.

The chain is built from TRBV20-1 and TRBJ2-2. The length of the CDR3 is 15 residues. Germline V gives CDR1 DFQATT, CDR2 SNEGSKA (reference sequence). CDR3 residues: CSARGSGMDTGELFF.

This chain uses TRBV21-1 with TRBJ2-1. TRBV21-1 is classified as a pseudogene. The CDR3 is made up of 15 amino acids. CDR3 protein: CASSKVKVDRNEQFF.

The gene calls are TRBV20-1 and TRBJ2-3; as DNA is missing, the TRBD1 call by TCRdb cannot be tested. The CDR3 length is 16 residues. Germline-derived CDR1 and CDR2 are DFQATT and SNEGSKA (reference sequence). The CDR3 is CSAGSLAGGRTDTQYF.

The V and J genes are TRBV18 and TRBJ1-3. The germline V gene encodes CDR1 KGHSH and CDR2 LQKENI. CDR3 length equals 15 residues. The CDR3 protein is CASSPSPQNGNTIYF.

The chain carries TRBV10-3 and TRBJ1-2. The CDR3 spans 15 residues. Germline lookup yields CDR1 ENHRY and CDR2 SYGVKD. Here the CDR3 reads CAISDRTGANYGYTF.

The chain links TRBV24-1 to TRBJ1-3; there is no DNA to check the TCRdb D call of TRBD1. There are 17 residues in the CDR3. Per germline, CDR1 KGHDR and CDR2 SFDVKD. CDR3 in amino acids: CATSEAPGTGSGNTIYF.

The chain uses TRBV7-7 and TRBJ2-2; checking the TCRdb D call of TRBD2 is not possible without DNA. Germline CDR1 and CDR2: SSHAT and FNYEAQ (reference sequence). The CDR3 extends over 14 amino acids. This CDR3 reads CASAAGANTGELFF.

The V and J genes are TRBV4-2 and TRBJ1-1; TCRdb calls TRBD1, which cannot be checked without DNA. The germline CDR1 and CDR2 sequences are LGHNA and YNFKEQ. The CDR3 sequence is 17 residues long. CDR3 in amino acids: CASSQGGGWARNTEAFF.

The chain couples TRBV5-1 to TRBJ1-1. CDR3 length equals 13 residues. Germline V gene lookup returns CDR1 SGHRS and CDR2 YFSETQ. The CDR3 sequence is CASSLDSNTEAFF. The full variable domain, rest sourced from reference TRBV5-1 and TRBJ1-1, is KAGVTQTPRYLIKTRGQQVTLSCSPISGHRSVSWYQQTPGQGLQFLFEYFSETQRNKGNFPGRFSGRQFSNSRSEMNVSTLELGDSALYLCASSLDSNTEAFFGQGTRLTVV.

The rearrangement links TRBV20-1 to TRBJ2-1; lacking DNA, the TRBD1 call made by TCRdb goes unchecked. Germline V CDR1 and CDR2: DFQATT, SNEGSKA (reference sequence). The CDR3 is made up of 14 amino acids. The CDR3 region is CSAQGQGAGYEQFF.

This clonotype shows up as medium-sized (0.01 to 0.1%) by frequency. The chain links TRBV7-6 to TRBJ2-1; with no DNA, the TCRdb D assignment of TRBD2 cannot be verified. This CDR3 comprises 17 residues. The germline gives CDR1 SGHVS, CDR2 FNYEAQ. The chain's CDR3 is CASSFISGDLLSNEQFF.

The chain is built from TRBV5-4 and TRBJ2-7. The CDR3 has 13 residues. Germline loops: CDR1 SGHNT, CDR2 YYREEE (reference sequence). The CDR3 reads CASSLNAGYEQYF.

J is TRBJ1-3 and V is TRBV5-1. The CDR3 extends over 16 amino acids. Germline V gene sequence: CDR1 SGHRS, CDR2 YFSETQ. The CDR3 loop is CASSLWGPSSGNTIYF.

This chain's CDR3 is CASRPRTVGSGNTIYF. The chain uses TRBV5-8 and TRBJ1-3; no DNA is available, so the TRBD1 call from TCRdb remains unchecked. Germline loops: CDR1 SGHTS, CDR2 YDEGEE. CDR3 length: 16 residues.